This T cell receptor (beta chain) was identified during a study of blood T cell repertoires in COVID-19. The germline CDR1 and CDR2 sequences are LNHDA and SQIVND (reference sequence). V was trimmed by 5 bases and J by 4 bases, leaving 21 bases between them. The CDR3 runs to 17 residues. The protocol was immunoSEQ multiplex PCR, while the TCRdb copy is restricted to in-frame clones and leaves out a portion. The data hold roughly 150,000 clones, with over 75% observed a single time. The clonotype comes from a woman aged 60-75 years with active COVID-19. V usage is TRBV19 and J usage is TRBJ2-1; D unclear. Sample: peripheral blood. This chain's CDR3 is CASSLIKGGGVYNEQFF. CDR3 sequence (DNA): TGTGCCAGTAGTCTAATTAAAGGTGGCGGAGTTTACAATGAGCAGTTCTTC.